This T cell receptor (beta chain) stems from a study of shared clonotypes between healthy human individuals. Sequenced by immunoSEQ multiplex PCR; TCRdb stores in-frame clones only, minus some. The data show about 820,000 clones, about 92% seen once. Terminally differentiated effector memory CD45RA+ cells were excluded from the naive CD8 cells, which were CD45RO-negative and positively selected for CCR7. The length of the CDR3 is 14 residues. Germline V gene data show CDR1 as MDHEN and CDR2 as SYDVKM. The germline V and J ends were trimmed by 4 bases and 5 bases, with 12 bases remaining between them.

The sample was naive CD8+ T cells sorted from blood. This chain connects TRBV28 to TRBJ2-1; no reliable D call. The TCR comes from a man aged 25 to 45 in good health. In nucleotides, the CDR3 is TGTGCCAGCAGTTCCGAAAGACACCACAATGAGCAGTTCTTC. Translation: CASSSERHHNEQFF.